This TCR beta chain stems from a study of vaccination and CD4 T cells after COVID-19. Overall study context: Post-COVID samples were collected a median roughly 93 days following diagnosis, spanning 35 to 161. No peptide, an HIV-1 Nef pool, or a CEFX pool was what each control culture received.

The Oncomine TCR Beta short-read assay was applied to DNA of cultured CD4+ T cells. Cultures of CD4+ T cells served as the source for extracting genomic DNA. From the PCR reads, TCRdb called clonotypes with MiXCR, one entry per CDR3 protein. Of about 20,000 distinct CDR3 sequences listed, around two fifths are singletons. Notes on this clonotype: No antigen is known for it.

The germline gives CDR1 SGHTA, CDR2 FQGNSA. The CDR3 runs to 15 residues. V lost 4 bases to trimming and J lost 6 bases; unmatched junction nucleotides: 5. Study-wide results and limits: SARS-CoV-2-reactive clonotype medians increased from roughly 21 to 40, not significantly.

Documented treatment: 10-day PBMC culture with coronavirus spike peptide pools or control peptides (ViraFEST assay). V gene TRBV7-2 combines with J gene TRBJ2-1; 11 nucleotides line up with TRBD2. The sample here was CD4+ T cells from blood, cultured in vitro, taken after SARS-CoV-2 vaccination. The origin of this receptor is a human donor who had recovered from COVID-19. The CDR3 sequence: CASSSLAGGINEQFF. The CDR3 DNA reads TGTGCCAGCAGCTCGTTAGCGGGGGGGATCAATGAGCAGTTCTTC. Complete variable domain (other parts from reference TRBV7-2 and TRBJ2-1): GAGVSQSPSNKVTEKGKDVELRCDPISGHTALYWYRQSLGQGLEFLIYFQGNSAPDKSGLPSDRFSAERTGGSVSTLTIQRTQQEDSAVYLCASSSLAGGINEQFFGPGTRLTVL.